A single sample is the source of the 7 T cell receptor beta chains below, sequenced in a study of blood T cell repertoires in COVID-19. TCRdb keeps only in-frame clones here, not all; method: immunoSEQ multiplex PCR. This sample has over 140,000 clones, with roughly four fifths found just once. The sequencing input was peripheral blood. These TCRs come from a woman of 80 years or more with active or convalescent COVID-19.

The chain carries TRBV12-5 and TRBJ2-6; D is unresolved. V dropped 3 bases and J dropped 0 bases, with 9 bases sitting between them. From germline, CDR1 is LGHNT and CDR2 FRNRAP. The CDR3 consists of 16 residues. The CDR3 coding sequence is TGTGCTAGTGGTTTTGCTGCTACCTCTGGGGCCAACGTCCTGACTTTC. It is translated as CASGFAATSGANVLTF. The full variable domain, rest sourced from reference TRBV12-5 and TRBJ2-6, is DARVTQTPRHKVTEMGQEVTMRCQPILGHNTVFWYRQTMMQGLELLAYFRNRAPLDDSGMPKDRFSAEMPDATLATLKIQPSEPRDSAVYFCASGFAATSGANVLTFGAGSRLTVL.

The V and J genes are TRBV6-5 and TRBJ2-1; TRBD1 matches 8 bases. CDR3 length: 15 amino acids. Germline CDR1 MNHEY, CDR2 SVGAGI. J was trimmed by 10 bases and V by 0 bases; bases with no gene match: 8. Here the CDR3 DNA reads TGTGCCAGCAGTTACTCGAGGTCAGGGGGCGGAGAGCAGTTCTTC. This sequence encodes CASSYSRSGGGEQFF.

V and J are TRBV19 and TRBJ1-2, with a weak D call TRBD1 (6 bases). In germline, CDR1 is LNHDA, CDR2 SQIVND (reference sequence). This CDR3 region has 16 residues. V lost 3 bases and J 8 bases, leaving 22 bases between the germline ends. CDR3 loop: CASSIRDLTGSNGYTF. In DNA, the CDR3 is TGTGCCAGTAGTATCCGAGATCTGACAGGTTCCAACGGCTACACCTTC.

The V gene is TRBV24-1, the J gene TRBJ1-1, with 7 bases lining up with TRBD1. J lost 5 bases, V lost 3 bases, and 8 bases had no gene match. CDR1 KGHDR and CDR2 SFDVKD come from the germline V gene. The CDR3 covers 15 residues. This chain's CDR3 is CATSDPGGGNTEAFF. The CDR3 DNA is TGTGCCACCAGTGATCCGGGAGGGGGCAATACTGAAGCTTTCTTT.

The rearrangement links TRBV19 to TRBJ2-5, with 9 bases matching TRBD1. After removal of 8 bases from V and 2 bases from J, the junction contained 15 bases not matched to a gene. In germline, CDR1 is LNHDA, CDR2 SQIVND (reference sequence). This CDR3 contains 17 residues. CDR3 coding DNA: TGTGCCAGTTTTCCGGGACAGGGAGCCTTGGGGCAAGAGACCCAGTACTTC. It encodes CASFPGQGALGQETQYF.

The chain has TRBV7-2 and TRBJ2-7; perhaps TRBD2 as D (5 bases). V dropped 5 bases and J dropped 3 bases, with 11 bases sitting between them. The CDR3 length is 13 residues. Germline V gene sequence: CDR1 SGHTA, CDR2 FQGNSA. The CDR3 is CASSSTGFYEQYF. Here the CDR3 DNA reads TGTGCCAGCAGCAGCACGGGGTTCTACGAGCAGTACTTC.

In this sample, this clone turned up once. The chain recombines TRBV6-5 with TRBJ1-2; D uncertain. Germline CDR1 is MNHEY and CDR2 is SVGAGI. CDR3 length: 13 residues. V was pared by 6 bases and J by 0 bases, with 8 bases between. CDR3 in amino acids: CASSPQTNYGYTF. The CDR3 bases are TGTGCCAGCAGCCCACAGACTAACTATGGCTACACCTTC.